This TCR beta chain comes out of a study of blood T cell repertoires in COVID-19 (dated by TCRdb to 2018 to 2021). In terms of the full investigation: Samples from collaborators originated in the United States, Italy and Spain and spanned both the acute and convalescent phases of COVID-19. The material from the prospective study consisted of cDNA or gDNA derived from T cells, B-cell-depleted T cells, or PBMCs. The dataset comprised deeply sampled blood TCRbeta repertoires from subjects exposed to, actively infected with, or recovered from COVID-19. The repertoires were made available in a free public database intended to serve as a resource for research on the immune response to SARS-CoV-2. The samples were drawn from two sources: the first 160 participants of the ongoing ImmuneRACE study, and over 950 subjects contributed by 6 global collaborators. The sample metadata nearly always contained a de-identified subject ID, COVID-19 status, age in years and sex. Where HLA class I and class II types were available, the types were taken from metadata supplied by the sample provider, not from assay-based typing.

CDR1 MNHNY and CDR2 SVGAGI were looked up in the germline V gene (reference sequence). Deletion took 2 bases off V and 0 bases off J, with a span of 8 bases between the germline ends. The CDR3 starts with the cysteine, ends with the phenylalanine, and has 15 residues. The kept DNA is CDR3 alone, 45 bases in frame from the first base. Concerning this clone itself: Its antigen target is currently unknown. Within one base of it there is no much larger clone, and no base qualities were kept.

TCRbeta CDR3 regions were amplified from genomic DNA using the immunoSEQ Assay, a bias-controlled multiplex PCR. Processing in the source paper ran as follows. Within the assay, amplification of reference gene primers was used to estimate how many nucleated cells each sample contained. To quantify the absolute abundance of each unique TCRbeta CDR3 rearrangement, sequence reads were collapsed and filtered. For each sample, productive Simpson clonality was calculated as the square root of Simpson's diversity index over productive rearrangements. TCRdb took this table from immuneACCESS and kept in-frame rearrangements with V and J called. Such tables lack part of the clones; where checked against another copy, unresolved V genes explain under half of the gap, and the rest is unexplained. That table gives V, J and clone size, and the DNA gave D and trimming. The sample contains roughly 230,000 clones, around 84% of them found a single time. The ten largest clones represent about 11% of the sample.

Results the study describes overall, beyond this receptor: Clinical and demographic metadata were provided uncurated, with the amount varying by source and participant.

One collaborating source in Seattle enrolled patients during active infection and followed them longitudinally through the course of disease. Collaborating institutions collected whole blood in K2EDTA tubes following their own protocols. For TCRbeta analysis, collaborators shipped samples in one of three forms: frozen whole blood, isolated PBMCs, or DNA extracted from either of those sample types. The sequencing input was peripheral blood. This sequence originates from an elderly woman with COVID-19, enrolled during active disease. The chain uses TRBV6-6 and TRBJ1-5, with no confidently assigned D gene. CDR3 loop: CASSYGGNSNQPQHF. The base sequence is TGTGCCAGCAGTTACGGTGGCAATAGCAATCAGCCCCAGCATTTT.